This T cell receptor (beta chain) was profiled in a study of shared clonotypes between healthy human individuals. Study observations and caveats: Relative to memory subsets, naive subsets generally showed larger estimated richness.

V dropped 0 bases and J dropped 5 bases, with 14 bases sitting between them. This CDR3 region has 16 residues. Per the germline V gene, CDR1 is SGHRS and CDR2 is YFSETQ. A note on this clone: The antigen is unknown.

At deep level, the assay was performed. Using immunoSEQ multiplex PCR, the repertoire was profiled, and TCRdb retains in-frame clones only, with some absent. The data show 2,500,000 or so clones, approximately 92% seen once. This chain connects TRBV5-1 to TRBJ2-2, with D perhaps TRBD2 (6 bases). Specimen: naive CD4+ T cells sorted from blood. Documented subset: CD45RA+ positively selected. The source is a man aged 18 to 30 in good health. For the CDR3, the DNA is TGCGCCAGCAGCTTGGTTCCGGGGGATAGAACCGGGGAGCTGTTTTTT. Translation: CASSLVPGDRTGELFF.